Shown below are 29 T cell receptor beta chains from a single sample sequenced in a study of cytomegalovirus exposure and HLA in healthy donors. In the PCR, 60 Vbeta and 13 Jbeta primers were used. Some clones are missing from TCRdb's copy, which holds only in-frame ones; the method was immunoSEQ multiplex PCR. The table includes fewer than 150,000 clones, 60% to 80% detected once. The specimen sequenced was PBMCs. The receptors were gathered from a man in his fifties or sixties in good health and CMV-seropositive.

The chain uses TRBV7-8 and TRBJ1-5, with 7 bases matching TRBD1. This CDR3 has 15 amino acids. The V segment lost 2 bases and the J segment 5 bases; nucleotides outside the gene matches: 6. Per germline, CDR1 SGHVS and CDR2 FQNEAQ. In DNA form, the CDR3 reads TGTGCCAGCAGCTTACGACAGGGAGAGGATCAGCCCCAGCATTTT. Amino acids: CASSLRQGEDQPQHF.

V gene TRBV4-1 combines with J gene TRBJ1-6; TRBD1 matches 7 bases. Germline CDR1 MGHRA, CDR2 YSYEKL. There are 15 residues in the CDR3. The J segment lost 5 bases and the V segment lost 5 bases, leaving 6 bases of the junction unmatched. CDR3 DNA: TGCGCCAGCAGCGCGGGACAGATAGATAATTCACCCCTCCACTTT. It yields the protein CASSAGQIDNSPLHF.

Worth noting for this clone: Germline and junction disagree at one end, which may indicate a read error. The V and J genes are TRBV7-7 and TRBJ2-2; 7 bases align to TRBD1. There are 13 residues in the CDR3. Germline V gene lookup returns CDR1 SSHAT and CDR2 FNYEAQ (reference sequence). The DNA for the CDR3 is TGTGCTAGCAGCTTGGACAGGACCGGGGAGCTGTTTTTT. Residues: CASSLDRTGELFF.

Note on this clone: The junction departs from germline at one end; a sequencing error may be responsible. This sequence joins TRBV30 and TRBJ1-6; 7 bases fit TRBD1. This CDR3 spans 14 amino acids. CDR1 is GTSNPN, CDR2 SVGIG, per germline (reference sequence). In DNA, the CDR3 is TGTACCTGGAGAGCTAATACAGGGGCCACACCCCTCCACTTT. This encodes CTWRANTGATPLHF.

The chain joins TRBV28 to TRBJ1-4; D is undetermined. This CDR3 comprises 16 residues. Trimming took 7 bases from V and 0 from J, leaving 15 bases between them. CDR1 is MDHEN and CDR2 is SYDVKM in the germline V gene. DNA of the CDR3: TGTGCCAGCAACCCCTTCGGGAGTGCAACTAATGAAAAACTGTTTTTT. This encodes CASNPFGSATNEKLFF.

The chain joins TRBV18 to TRBJ1-1, with D possibly being TRBD1 (5 bases). CDR1 is KGHSH, CDR2 LQKENI, per germline. This CDR3 comprises 15 residues. Trimming shortened V by 3 bases and J by 3 bases, and 14 bases separated the two germline ends. This CDR3 is CASSPGLGSDTEAFF. In DNA, the CDR3 is TGTGCCAGCTCACCGGGGCTCGGGTCAGACACTGAAGCTTTCTTT.

This chain links TRBV6-5 with TRBJ1-4, with D perhaps matching TRBD1 (5 bases). This CDR3 comprises 16 residues. The germline CDR1 and CDR2 sequences are MNHEY and SVGAGI. Trimming removed 0 bases at V and 2 bases at J, with 10 bases between. In DNA form, the CDR3 reads TGTGCCAGCAGTTACTCGATGGGGGGGACTAATGAAAAACTGTTTTTT. It encodes CASSYSMGGTNEKLFF.

The chain has TRBV21-1 and TRBJ2-2; the DNA was not compared with TRBD1, the D call given in the table. TRBV21-1 is noted as a pseudogene. There are 15 residues in the CDR3. CDR3 protein: CASSKDWLSTGELFF. DNA of the CDR3: TGTGCCAGCAGCAAAGATTGGCTTTCCACCGGGGAGCTGTTTTTT.

In this sample, this clone turned up a few times. The chain combines TRBV6-5 with TRBJ1-3; the match to TRBD1 covers 7 bases. Per germline, CDR1 MNHEY and CDR2 SVGAGI. The CDR3 sequence is 15 residues long. J was trimmed by 4 bases and V by 6 bases; bases with no gene match: 9. The CDR3 DNA sequence: TGTGCCAGCAGCAAGGGACAGAGCCAGGGAAACACCATATATTTT. Residues: CASSKGQSQGNTIYF.

This chain uses TRBV7-9 with TRBJ2-1; no firm D call. The germline V gene has CDR1 SEHNR and CDR2 FQNEAQ (reference sequence). This CDR3 contains 13 residues. With 1 base removed from V and 7 bases from J, the gap between germline ends came to 8 bases. The CDR3, as DNA: TGTGCCAGCAGCTTAGAACACAATAATGAGCAGTTCTTC. Translation: CASSLEHNNEQFF.

The chain links TRBV30 to TRBJ1-4, with a weak D call TRBD1 (6 bases). The V gene lost 4 bases and the J gene lost 8 bases, with 14 bases spanning the gap. The CDR3 spans 13 residues. Germline V CDR1 and CDR2: GTSNPN, SVGIG (reference sequence). The CDR3 here is CAWKQAGGEKLFF. CDR3 nucleotides: TGTGCCTGGAAGCAGGCTGGGGGCGAAAAACTGTTTTTT.

The V gene is TRBV7-2, the J gene TRBJ1-5, with 8 bases lining up with TRBD1. The length of the CDR3 is 14 residues. V lost 6 bases, J lost 4 bases, and 5 bases stayed unmatched. Looked up from germline, CDR1 is SGHTA and CDR2 is FQGNSA. The CDR3 protein is CASSADRGNQPQHF. The CDR3 coding sequence is TGTGCCAGCAGTGCCGACAGGGGAAATCAGCCCCAGCATTTT. Together with reference TRBV7-2 and TRBJ1-5, the CDR3 gives the full variable domain: GAGVSQSPSNKVTEKGKDVELRCDPISGHTALYWYRQSLGQGLEFLIYFQGNSAPDKSGLPSDRFSAERTGGSVSTLTIQRTQQEDSAVYLCASSADRGNQPQHFGDGTRLSIL.

The chain links TRBV5-1 to TRBJ2-7, with TRBD1 matching over 7 bases. V was pared by 0 bases and J by 6 bases, with 15 bases of the junction left unmatched. Germline V gives CDR1 SGHRS, CDR2 YFSETQ. This CDR3 comprises 17 residues. This CDR3 is CASSLGNTGARRGEQYF. CDR3 DNA: TGCGCCAGCAGCTTGGGGAATACAGGGGCCCGCCGGGGCGAGCAGTACTTC.

This clone has only one observation. V gene TRBV19 combines with J gene TRBJ2-5; D ambiguous. V gave up 5 bases and J gave up 5 bases, with 6 bases separating them. The CDR3 runs to 11 residues. The V gene's germline CDR1 is LNHDA and CDR2 SQIVND (reference sequence). As DNA, the CDR3 is TGTGCCAGTAGTTACCGGGAGACCCAGTACTTC. Amino acids: CASSYRETQYF.

The chain combines TRBV7-2 with TRBJ2-7, with D possibly TRBD2 on 5 matching bases. The V end lost 6 bases, the J end lost 2 bases, and 17 bases lay between the germline ends. Germline-derived CDR1 and CDR2 are SGHTA and FQGNSA. The CDR3 runs 15 residues. Here the CDR3 DNA reads TGTGCCAGCAGTCGAGACGGAGGATCCACCTACGAGCAGTACTTC. Encoded protein: CASSRDGGSTYEQYF.

The gene calls are TRBV5-1 and TRBJ1-6; TRBD1 might be the D (5 bases). Germline V lookup: CDR1 SGHRS, CDR2 YFSETQ. The CDR3 has 13 amino acids. Trimming took off 4 bases at V and 6 bases at J, with 8 bases between the two ends. The CDR3 sequence is CASSRTSNSPLHF. The CDR3 coding sequence is TGCGCCAGCAGCCGGACAAGTAATTCACCCCTCCACTTT.

The rearrangement uses TRBV27 and TRBJ2-7, with 12 positions matching TRBD1. Looked up from germline, CDR1 is MNHEY and CDR2 is SMNVEV (reference sequence). The CDR3 runs 16 residues. V lost 6 bases and J lost 4; bases outside the gene matches: 10. For the CDR3, the DNA is TGTGCCAGCAGCCTCATGGGACAGGGGGCGGTATACGAGCAGTACTTC. The encoded protein is CASSLMGQGAVYEQYF.

The chain employs TRBV28 and TRBJ2-6, with D unresolved. This CDR3 comprises 13 residues. V was cut by 2 bases and J by 3 bases, with 2 bases left in between. The germline V gene has CDR1 MDHEN and CDR2 SYDVKM. CDR3 protein: CASSLHGANVLTF. As DNA, the CDR3 is TGTGCCAGCAGTTTACATGGGGCCAACGTCCTGACTTTC.

The V call is TRBV6-1, the J call TRBJ1-4; no clear D. The V end lost 0 bases, the J end lost 8 bases, and 16 bases lay between the germline ends. CDR3 length: 16 residues. Germline V gene sequence: CDR1 MNHNS, CDR2 SASEGT. The CDR3 DNA follows: TGTGCCAGCAGTGAAGCGTCTAGGGCCAGCGGGGAAAAACTGTTTTTT. Translating it yields CASSEASRASGEKLFF.

In this sample, this clone turned up once. CDR3 nucleotides: TGTGCCAGCAGCTTACTATGGGGGCAGCCTAATGAAAAACTGTTTTTT. Residues: CASSLLWGQPNEKLFF. This chain connects TRBV7-2 to TRBJ1-4, with D tentatively TRBD1 (6 bases). The CDR3 length is 16 residues. Germline lookup yields CDR1 SGHTA and CDR2 FQGNSA. Deletions cut 2 bases from V and 3 bases from J, with 13 bases between.

The chain combines TRBV5-6 with TRBJ2-3, with 7 bases matching TRBD1. Germline values: CDR1 SGHDT, CDR2 YYEEEE. Losses at the gene ends were 0 bases for V and 10 bases for J; bases not matched to a gene: 8. The CDR3 length is 14 residues. The CDR3 DNA is TGTGCCAGCAGCTTGGGTGGGACAGCCTACGCGCAGTATTTT. Translated, it gives CASSLGGTAYAQYF.

The chain uses TRBV15 and TRBJ2-7; 7 nucleotides match TRBD2. The CDR3 extends over 15 amino acids. V dropped 0 bases and J dropped 2; count of bases not matched to a gene: 4. Germline values: CDR1 LNHNV, CDR2 YYDKDF (reference sequence). CDR3 nucleotides: TGTGCCACCAGCAGAGATCTTGCGGGAGCCTACGAGCAGTACTTC. Residues: CATSRDLAGAYEQYF. The full variable domain, completed using reference TRBV15 and TRBJ2-7, is DAMVIQNPRYQVTQFGKPVTLSCSQTLNHNVMYWYQQKSSQAPKLLFHYYDKDFNNEADTPDNFQSRRPNTSFCFLDIRSPGLGDTAMYLCATSRDLAGAYEQYFGPGTRLTVT.

This sequence joins TRBV9 and TRBJ1-2; 7 nucleotides align to TRBD1. Looked up from germline, CDR1 is SGDLS and CDR2 is YYNGEE. This CDR3 is built from 16 residues. V shed 3 bases and J 7 bases; nucleotides not matched to a gene: 15. In DNA form, the CDR3 reads TGTGCCAGCAGCGCTCAACAGGGGCTCCTTCCCACTGGCTACACCTTC. Its translation: CASSAQQGLLPTGYTF.

The chain carries TRBV4-2 and TRBJ1-3; the D is unclear. The CDR3 is 16 amino acids. The germline V and J ends were trimmed by 1 base and 0 bases, with 10 bases remaining between them. From germline, CDR1 is LGHNA and CDR2 YNFKEQ. The CDR3: CASSQGEVTSGNTIYF. CDR3 bases: TGTGCCAGCAGCCAAGGAGAGGTAACCTCTGGAAACACCATATATTTT.

This clone was seen once. The J gene is TRBJ2-1, the V gene TRBV4-1; D possibly corresponds to TRBD2 (7 bases). Germline values: CDR1 MGHRA, CDR2 YSYEKL. The CDR3 contains 16 residues. Trimming pared 0 bases from V and 7 bases from J, leaving 16 bases between. The DNA for the CDR3 is TGCGCCAGCAGCCAAGATGAGGGGGGGCCAAGGAATGAGCAGTTCTTC. This sequence encodes CASSQDEGGPRNEQFF.

This chain links TRBV19 with TRBJ1-5; D might be TRBD1 (5 bases). CDR3 length equals 14 residues. Germline-derived CDR1 and CDR2 are LNHDA and SQIVND (reference sequence). V lost 4 bases, J lost 2 bases, and 9 bases lay in between. The CDR3 here is CASSTTGGNQPQHF. CDR3 coding DNA: TGTGCCAGTAGTACCACAGGAGGCAATCAGCCCCAGCATTTT.

The chain employs TRBV6-5 and TRBJ1-1; TRBD1 matches at 7 bases. Germline assignment: CDR1 MNHEY and CDR2 SVGAGI. This CDR3 is built from 15 residues. V gave up 2 bases and J gave up 4 bases; unmatched junction bases: 7. In DNA, the CDR3 is TGTGCCAGCAGTTACCCGGGACAGTTACTCACTGAAGCTTTCTTT. It encodes CASSYPGQLLTEAFF.

The V gene is TRBV9, the J gene TRBJ2-5, with D uncertain. There are 14 residues in the CDR3. Germline V gives CDR1 SGDLS, CDR2 YYNGEE. V dropped 4 bases and J dropped 2 bases, with 12 bases sitting between them. CDR3 region: CASSPVELQETQYF. The DNA of the CDR3 is TGTGCCAGCAGCCCCGTCGAGCTGCAAGAGACCCAGTACTTC. The full variable domain, rest sourced from reference TRBV9 and TRBJ2-5, is DSGVTQTPKHLITATGQRVTLRCSPRSGDLSVYWYQQSLDQGLQFLIQYYNGEERAKGNILERFSAQQFPDLHSELNLSSLELGDSALYFCASSPVELQETQYFGPGTRLLVL.

This chain uses TRBV6-5 with TRBJ2-7; 7 bases align to TRBD1. The CDR3 runs to 15 residues. With 2 bases clipped from V and 3 bases from J, the junction kept 7 bases outside the gene matches. The germline V gene has CDR1 MNHEY and CDR2 SVGAGI. The CDR3 loop reads CASSYRVGGGYEQYF. The CDR3 DNA is TGTGCCAGCAGTTACAGGGTAGGGGGCGGCTACGAGCAGTACTTC.